Each of the 8 T cell receptor beta chains below was sequenced from the same sample in a study of shared clonotypes between healthy human individuals. TCRdb's copy holds only in-frame clones and misses some; the assay was immunoSEQ multiplex PCR. The repertoire has 450,000 to 650,000 clones, around 76% of them found once; the top ten carry more than 10%. The source material was PBMCs. The receptor set was obtained from a woman in her 40s in good health. Some clones in this sample may be carry-over from other donors' samples.

On this clone itself: A much larger clonotype is one base distant, so this may be a read error. The rearrangement joins TRBV10-3 to TRBJ2-7; D is undetermined. From germline, CDR1 is ENHRY and CDR2 SYGVKD. V lost 3 bases, J lost 4 bases, and 4 bases lay in between. The CDR3 is made up of 11 amino acids. As DNA, the CDR3 is TGTGCCATCAGTGACGGGTACGAGCAGTACTTC. It specifies CAISDGYEQYF.

The chain carries TRBV4-1 and TRBJ1-5; unclear D gene. This CDR3 comprises 15 residues. V shed 1 base and J shed 2 bases, with 9 bases lying between them. Germline V CDR1 and CDR2: MGHRA, YSYEKL. The CDR3 nucleotides are TGCGCCAGCAGCCAAGGAGGGTTGGGCAATCAGCCCCAGCATTTT. Translating gives CASSQGGLGNQPQHF.

This clone was detected many times. V and J are TRBV11-3 and TRBJ2-2; D is unresolved. Germline CDR1 reads SGHNT; CDR2 reads YENEEA. This CDR3 region has 12 residues. The germline V and J ends were trimmed by 1 base and 6 bases, with 3 bases remaining between them. The CDR3 loop reads CASSLGPGELFF. The CDR3 DNA reads TGTGCCAGCAGCTTAGGCCCCGGGGAGCTGTTTTTT. The entire variable domain, with the rest obtained from reference TRBV11-3 and TRBJ2-2, is as follows: EAGVVQSPRYKIIEKKQPVAFWCNPISGHNTLYWYLQNLGQGPELLIRYENEEAVDDSQLPKDRFSAERLKGVDSTLKIQPAELGDSAVYLCASSLGPGELFFGEGSRLTVL.

The chain carries TRBV5-4 and TRBJ2-7, with 14 bases fitting TRBD2. CDR3 length: 15 amino acids. The germline V gene encodes CDR1 SGHNT and CDR2 YYREEE (reference sequence). The V and J ends lost 3 bases and 6 bases, in that order; junction bases with no gene match: 5. The CDR3 DNA sequence: TGTGCCAGCAGCTGGGGACTAGCGGGAGTTCTCGAGCAGTACTTC. It encodes CASSWGLAGVLEQYF. The full variable domain, in which reference TRBV5-4 and TRBJ2-7 provide the parts outside the CDR3, is ETGVTQSPTHLIKTRGQQVTLRCSSQSGHNTVSWYQQALGQGPQFIFQYYREEENGRGNFPPRFSGLQFPNYSSELNVNALELDDSALYLCASSWGLAGVLEQYFGPGTRLTVT.

CDR3 nucleotides: TGCAGCGTAGCGGGAGTTGGAAACATTCAGTACTTC. This sequence encodes CSVAGVGNIQYF. The chain is built from TRBV29-1 and TRBJ2-4; TRBD2 matches at 8 bases. Unmatched junction bases numbered 4, after V lost 6 bases and J lost 6 bases. The germline CDR1 and CDR2 sequences are SQVTM and ANQGSEA. The CDR3 runs 12 residues.

This rearrangement joins TRBV6-1 to TRBJ1-1, with D tentatively TRBD1 (6 bases). CDR3 size: 13 residues. Germline V gene sequence: CDR1 MNHNS, CDR2 SASEGT. The V gene lost 6 bases and the J gene lost 7 bases, with 15 bases spanning the gap. The CDR3 loop is CASRFGGAGEAFF. As DNA, the CDR3 is TGTGCCAGCAGATTCGGGGGGGCCGGTGAAGCTTTCTTT.

J is TRBJ1-4 and V is TRBV29-1; D remains unclear. The V gene's germline CDR1 is SQVTM and CDR2 ANQGSEA. CDR3 length equals 12 residues. Between the trimmed V and J ends, which lost 4 bases and 7 bases, there was a span of 10 bases. The DNA for the CDR3 is TGCAGCGTTGTGAATCAGGCTGAAAAACTGTTTTTT. This encodes CSVVNQAEKLFF.

In this sample, this clone is medium-sized. This sample also contains other DNA sequences that code for the same CDR3. The chain recombines TRBV6-6 with TRBJ2-3; TRBD2 might be the D (6 bases). The CDR3 loop spans 15 amino acids. With 6 bases removed from V and 2 bases from J, the gap between germline ends came to 15 bases. CDR1 is MNHNY and CDR2 is SVGAGI in the germline V gene (reference sequence). DNA for the CDR3: TGTGCCAGCAGGACCGCGGGGCCATCCACAGATACGCAGTATTTT. This gives the protein CASRTAGPSTDTQYF.